Following are 18 T cell receptor beta chains from one sample sequenced in a study of T cells in Graves' hyperthyroidism and ophthalmopathy. The TCR beta CDR3 regions underwent amplification using RNA transcripts as the source. The HTBI primer set was used in a first-round RT-PCR of the TCR CDR3. TCRdb reprocessed the multiplex PCR reads via MiXCR and lists one record per CDR3 protein. The table has 400,000 to 550,000 distinct CDR3 sequences, approximately 25% seen once. The source material was blood. These receptors were obtained from a woman in her twenties or thirties with Graves' ophthalmopathy.

This clonotype has just a few counts. This sequence joins TRBV5-1 and TRBJ1-1, with 7 bases fitting TRBD1. This CDR3 is 13 amino acids long. After removal of 7 bases from V and 3 bases from J, the junction contained 6 bases not matched to a gene. Germline loops: CDR1 SGHRS, CDR2 YFSETQ. CDR3 in amino acids: CASVRDRDTEAFF. CDR3 coding DNA: TGCGCCAGCGTACGGGACAGAGACACTGAAGCTTTCTTT.

This clonotype occurred many times. V usage is TRBV20-1 and J usage is TRBJ2-3, with no clear D. Trimming took off 1 base at V and 3 bases at J, with 11 bases between the two ends. The CDR3 is 14 amino acids. Per germline, CDR1 DFQATT and CDR2 SNEGSKA (reference sequence). This CDR3 is CSARGRRTTDTQYF. In DNA form, the CDR3 reads TGCAGTGCTAGAGGACGGCGAACGACAGATACGCAGTATTTT.

This clonotype was picked up a small number of times. The V call is TRBV10-3, the J call TRBJ2-7; D may correspond to TRBD1 or TRBD2 (7 bases each). The V gene lost 5 bases and the J gene lost 6 bases, with 11 bases spanning the gap. This CDR3 has 12 residues. CDR1 and CDR2 (germline): ENHRY, SYGVKD. Here the CDR3 DNA reads TGTGCCATCAGTACAGGGGAGGGCGAGCAGTACTTC. This gives the protein CAISTGEGEQYF.

The table lists this clonotype with a count of one. V usage is TRBV12-3 or TRBV12-4 and J usage is TRBJ1-1; D gene uncertain. V was shortened by 6 bases and J by 5 bases, with 13 bases between the two germline ends. This CDR3 region has 13 residues. The CDR3 DNA follows: TGTGCCAGCAGACCTACACGTACGACTGAAGCTTTCTTT. Encoded protein: CASRPTRTTEAFF.

This clonotype was found many times. The chain is built from TRBV28 and TRBJ2-5; 11 bases agree with TRBD2. CDR1 and CDR2 (germline): MDHEN, SYDVKM. V lost 2 bases to trimming and J lost 3 bases; unmatched junction nucleotides: 2. The CDR3 has 15 residues. CDR3 sequence: CASSLDSGGEETQYF. The CDR3 DNA sequence: TGTGCCAGCAGTTTAGATAGCGGGGGGGAAGAGACCCAGTACTTC.

In its sample, this clonotype was seen many times. The CDR3 loop is CASSSLTGSGYTF. The CDR3 nucleotides read TGTGCCAGCAGTTCCCTTACAGGGAGCGGCTACACCTTC. This sequence joins TRBV6-5 and TRBJ1-2, with D possibly matching TRBD1 (6 bases). This CDR3 comprises 13 residues. The V end was cut by 4 bases, the J end by 8 bases, with 14 bases between. CDR1 and CDR2 from the germline V gene are MNHEY and SVGAGI.

At least ten counts were recorded for this clonotype. One end of the junction fails to match germline, which may point to a read error. The CDR3 loop is CASSGDRAWEYERYF. As DNA, the CDR3 is TGTGCCAGCAGCGGGGACAGGGCTTGGGAGTACGAGCGGTACTTC. The chain employs TRBV6-1 and TRBJ2-7; 9 bases match TRBD1. The CDR3 is 15 residues long. From germline, CDR1 is MNHNS and CDR2 SASEGT.

Regarding this clonotype: Germline and junction disagree at one end, which may indicate a read error. The chain joins TRBV12-3 or TRBV12-4 to TRBJ1-4; unclear D gene. The length of the CDR3 is 15 residues. The CDR3 DNA sequence: TGTGCCAGCAGAGCTCGGGAAGGGAGGAATGAAAAACTGTTGTTT. It is translated as CASRAREGRNEKLLF.

This clonotype was seen many times. CDR3: CASSYGGTGNHEQYF. CDR3 DNA: TGTGCCAGCAGCTACGGGGGGACAGGGAACCACGAGCAGTACTTC. The J gene is TRBJ2-7, the V gene TRBV7-3; 9 nucleotides line up with TRBD1. This CDR3 comprises 15 residues. Germline V gives CDR1 SGHTA, CDR2 FQGTGA. Trimming took 4 bases from V and 5 from J; bases not matched to a gene: 9.

This clonotype has a handful of counts. The gene calls are TRBV15 and TRBJ2-5; D perhaps matches TRBD2 (7 bases). The CDR3 totals 17 residues. Trimming cost V 3 bases and J 3 bases, with 20 bases left between them. From germline, CDR1 is LNHNV and CDR2 YYDKDF (reference sequence). The CDR3 DNA reads as TGTGCCACCAGCAGTTACGGGACTATGGGGGGCAAAGAGACCCAGTACTTC. Translated, it gives CATSSYGTMGGKETQYF.

This clonotype was observed a few times. The chain links TRBV12-3 or TRBV12-4 to TRBJ1-1; D unclear. The V end was cut by 6 bases, the J end by 4 bases, with 15 bases between. CDR3 length: 14 residues. For the CDR3, the DNA is TGTGCCAGCAGCCCCGAGTCCGTATCCACTGAAGCTTTCTTT. Residues: CASSPESVSTEAFF.

In this sample, this clonotype turned up many times. The rearrangement joins TRBV7-9 to TRBJ1-2; D is unresolved. The V end lost 5 bases, the J end lost 8 bases, and 9 bases lay between the germline ends. Germline V gene data show CDR1 as SEHNR and CDR2 as FQNEAQ (reference sequence). The CDR3 length is 11 residues. The CDR3 nucleotides are TGTGCCAGCAGCCCACCCGGGGGCTACACCTTC. Residues: CASSPPGGYTF.

The rearrangement links TRBV6-1 to TRBJ1-2, with D perhaps matching TRBD1 (5 bases). V was shortened by 4 bases and J by 2 bases, with 11 bases between the two germline ends. Germline CDR1 is MNHNS and CDR2 is SASEGT. CDR3 length: 14 residues. The CDR3 DNA is TGTGCCAGCAGTGCCGCCGCAGGGAACTATGGCTACACCTTC. Protein sequence: CASSAAAGNYGYTF.

The table lists this clonotype with many counts. The J gene is TRBJ1-3, the V gene TRBV6-1; D is uncertain. Deletions cut 4 bases from V and 2 bases from J, with 12 bases between. CDR1 and CDR2 from the germline V gene are MNHNS and SASEGT. The length of the CDR3 is 15 residues. DNA of the CDR3: TGTGCCAGCAGTGCGACATCCTTTACTGGAAACACCATATATTTT. It yields the protein CASSATSFTGNTIYF.

This clonotype has ten or more counts. J is TRBJ2-2 and V is TRBV24-1, with 13 bases aligning to TRBD2. V shed 3 bases and J 0 bases; nucleotides not matched to a gene: 3. Germline assignment: CDR1 KGHDR and CDR2 SFDVKD. This CDR3 is built from 18 residues. This chain's CDR3 is CATSDPTSGGSNTGELFF. The DNA of the CDR3 is TGTGCCACCAGTGATCCGACTAGCGGGGGGTCGAACACCGGGGAGCTGTTTTTT.

CDR3 in DNA: TGTGCCAGCAGCCAGGGGGCGCGTTCCTACGAGCAGTACTTC. Translating gives CASSQGARSYEQYF. The chain carries TRBV6-1 and TRBJ2-7, with 8 bases fitting TRBD1. This CDR3 is 14 amino acids long. Germline V CDR1 and CDR2: MNHNS, SASEGT. V dropped 6 bases and J dropped 1; count of bases not matched to a gene: 5.

The V call is TRBV12-3 or TRBV12-4, the J call TRBJ2-7; the match to TRBD2 covers 8 bases. The CDR3 runs to 13 residues. The junction had 7 bases not matched to a gene; V was cut back by 7 bases and J by 5 bases. DNA of the CDR3: TGTGCCAGCACCACAGCGGGAGTCCACGAGCAGTACTTC. Its protein product is CASTTAGVHEQYF.

This clonotype has just a few counts. The chain recombines TRBV12-3 or TRBV12-4 with TRBJ2-7, with D perhaps TRBD1 or TRBD2 (5 bases each). The CDR3 sequence is 15 residues long. With 2 bases removed from V and 2 bases from J, the gap between germline ends came to 13 bases. The DNA for the CDR3 is TGTGCCAGCAGTTTACGAGGGGTAGGCGCCTACGAGCAGTACTTC. It yields the protein CASSLRGVGAYEQYF.